This record covers a single T cell receptor beta chain. Its specificity is not known. Germline V gene sequence: CDR1 SGHRS, CDR2 YFSETQ. The CDR3 is made up of 14 amino acids. V was trimmed by 4 bases and J by 7 bases, leaving 17 bases between them. This specimen comes from a study of cytomegalovirus exposure and HLA in healthy donors. Study-wide points: The authors enumerated some 160 TCR beta chains as linked to cytomegalovirus.

The PCR ran on 60 Vbeta and 13 Jbeta primers. Libraries were prepared by immunoSEQ multiplex PCR; TCRdb keeps only in-frame clonotypes and omits some of them. The top ten hold over 1.5% of the sample, which has roughly 120,000 clones, 75% seen once. The sequenced sample was PBMCs. V usage is TRBV5-1 and J usage is TRBJ1-1; a possible D gene is TRBD1 (5 bases). The source is a woman between 18 and 29 years old in good health and CMV-seronegative. CDR3 in DNA: TGCGCCAGCAGCCTCGACGGGGGTCTTAATGAAGCTTTCTTT. Protein product: CASSLDGGLNEAFF.